The T cell receptor (beta chain) described here comes from a study of blood T cells in healthy people across ages. A second roughly 6 to 11 cycle PCR used barcoded and J-beta primers. TCRdb itself ran the 5' RACE reads through MiXCR, one entry per CDR3 protein. The sample lists approximately 1.5 million distinct CDR3 sequences, 35% to 45% occurring once. The CDR3 has 16 residues. Germline V gives CDR1 SGHRS, CDR2 YFSETQ. The ends lost 5 bases at V and 4 bases at J; junction bases unmatched: 15. Specimen: blood. The sequence was obtained from a woman between 18 and 29 years old in good health. The gene calls are TRBV5-1 and TRBJ2-7; the match to TRBD1 covers 7 bases. CDR3 region: CASRPGQRPGRYEQYF. CDR3 coding DNA: TGCGCCAGCAGACCGGGACAGCGACCCGGTCGGTACGAGCAGTACTTC.